Sequencing of this T cell receptor beta chain was carried out in a study of OX40 agonist ivuxolimab in advanced cancers. TCRdb's table, derived via immunoSEQ multiplex PCR, lists solely in-frame clones and lacks some. Of roughly 71,000 clones listed, 88% are singletons. Study results and limitations: Among T cells, CD8+ cells averaged more expanded clones than CD4+ cells.

Trimming took 5 bases from V and 0 from J; bases not matched to a gene: 0. CDR3 length: 14 amino acids. In germline, CDR1 is MGHRA, CDR2 YSYEKL. Concerning this clone itself: Antigen: not known.

Sequenced here: CD4+ or CD8+ T cells sorted from blood, sampled in a trial of the OX40 agonist ivuxolimab. The genes are TRBV4-1 and TRBJ2-3; 9 nucleotides agree with TRBD1. The receptor was isolated from an adult with an advanced solid tumor such as melanoma, head and neck, liver or kidney cancer. The CDR3 reads CASSGQGSTDTQYF. The DNA of the CDR3 is TGCGCCAGCAGCGGACAGGGGAGCACAGATACGCAGTATTTT.